This note documents a single TCR beta chain sequence. The antigen is not known. Use of 60 Vbeta and 13 Jbeta primers characterized the PCR. The data were produced by immunoSEQ multiplex PCR, yet TCRdb's version contains in-frame clones alone and is incomplete. The sample shows 150,000 to 200,000 clones, 65% to 80% of them seen only once. This CDR3 spans 11 amino acids. Deletions cut 4 bases from V and 9 bases from J, with 10 bases between. Germline V CDR1 and CDR2: SGHVS, FQNEAQ. This sample stems from a study of cytomegalovirus exposure and HLA in healthy donors. Regarding the study as a whole: Earlier findings revealed that most TCR beta V segments proved productive either about 87% or about 30% of the time. Rare TCR sequences dominated, though some public TCRs recurred in many donors.

The chain uses TRBV7-8 and TRBJ2-7, with D hard to call. Sequencing was performed on PBMCs. The sequence derives from a woman aged 40 to 55 in good health and CMV-seronegative. CDR3 protein: CASSSDFGQYF. As DNA, the CDR3 is TGTGCCAGCAGCTCAGACTTCGGGCAGTACTTC.